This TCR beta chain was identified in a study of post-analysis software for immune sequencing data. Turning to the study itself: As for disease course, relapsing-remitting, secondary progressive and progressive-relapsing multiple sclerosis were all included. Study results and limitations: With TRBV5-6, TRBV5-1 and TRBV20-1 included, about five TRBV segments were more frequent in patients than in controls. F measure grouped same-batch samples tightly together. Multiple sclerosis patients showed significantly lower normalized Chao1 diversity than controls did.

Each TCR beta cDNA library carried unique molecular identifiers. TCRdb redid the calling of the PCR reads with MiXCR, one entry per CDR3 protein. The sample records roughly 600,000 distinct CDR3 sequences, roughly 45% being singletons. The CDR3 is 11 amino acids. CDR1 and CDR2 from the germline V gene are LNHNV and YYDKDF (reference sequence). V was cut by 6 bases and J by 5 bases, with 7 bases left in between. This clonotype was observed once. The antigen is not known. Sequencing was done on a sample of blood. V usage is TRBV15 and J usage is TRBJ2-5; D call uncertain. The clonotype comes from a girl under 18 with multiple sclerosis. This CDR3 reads CATSGRETQYF. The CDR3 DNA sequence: TGTGCCACCAGTGGTAGGGAGACCCAGTACTTC.